The rows below give T cell receptor beta chains drawn from one sample of a study of CD8+CD57+ T cells in acquired aplastic anemia. From the reads, TCRdb called clonotypes with MiXCR, one entry per CDR3 protein. The sample yields around 500,000 distinct CDR3 sequences, less than 35% seen once. The sequencing sample was made of sorted CD4+, CD8+, or CD8+CD57+ T cells (not recorded which) from PBMCs. Source of these receptors: a human donor with aplastic anemia. Each CDR3 is given with its conserved first and last residue. The D gene is left open where the match is weak. Rows give clone size only sometimes, using once, few, many, or a class for an expanded clone.

>.|TRBJ1-1|.|TRBV4-1
TGCGCCAGCAGCCCTGAAAGGGTTCGGGAAGCTTTCTTT
CASSPERVREAFF
>TRBD1|TRBJ1-1|.|TRBV20-1
TGCAGTGCTAGAGACCCGACAGGGGACTTTGAAGCTTTCTTT
CSARDPTGDFEAFF
>.|TRBJ1-6|many|TRBV5-1
TGCGCCAGCAGTTCCGGACAAGGGACTTCACCCCTCCACTTT
CASSSGQGTSPLHF
>TRBD1|TRBJ2-3|.|TRBV19
TGTGCCAGTAGTATATTGGGTCGGACAGGGGCCCCAGATACGCAGTATTTT
CASSILGRTGAPDTQYF
>.|TRBJ1-1|.|TRBV9
TGTGCCAGCAATAGAGGGGGTACTGAAGCTTTCTTT
CASNRGGTEAFF
>TRBD1|TRBJ1-2|.|TRBV20-1
TGCAGTGCTAGCTACCCCCGACAGGGGGCCAACTATGGCTACACCTTC
CSASYPRQGANYGYTF
>.|TRBJ2-2|few|TRBV20-1
TGCAGTGCTAGAGATGGAACCCGGGAGCTGTTTTTT
CSARDGTRELFF
>.|TRBJ1-2|many|TRBV10-3
TGTGCCATCAGTGAGTCGTCCATGCAGGTTGGCTACACCTTC
CAISESSMQVGYTF
>.|TRBJ1-1|.|TRBV19
TGTGCCAGTAGTATTGCAAGTCGACAGGCTTTCTTT
CASSIASRQAFF
>.|TRBJ2-7|.|TRBV25-1
TGTGCCGGCAGTGCTAGCCCCCGGGACCGTAGCTCCTACGAGCAGTACTTC
CAGSASPRDRSSYEQYF
>.|TRBJ2-1|few|TRBV7-2
TGTGCCAGCAGCTTGGGGTGGGGGAACAATGAGCAGTTCTTC
CASSLGWGNNEQFF
>.|TRBJ2-1|.|TRBV20-1
TGCAGTGCTCACAGTAGCTGGGAGCAGTTCTTC
CSAHSSWEQFF
>TRBD1|TRBJ2-1|.|TRBV4-1
TGCGCCAGCAGCCAGGGACAGGATTTTTTGGTCGATGAGCAGTTCTTC
CASSQGQDFLVDEQFF
>.|TRBJ2-5|.|TRBV20-1
TGCAGTGTCCTTACCCTCAAGCAGGGGGAGACCCAGTACTTC
CSVLTLKQGETQYF
>TRBD2|TRBJ2-1|few|TRBV7-2
TGTGCCAGCAGCTGGCGCGGGACTAGCGCTCCTGAGCAGTTCTTC
CASSWRGTSAPEQFF
>.|TRBJ2-1|few|TRBV9
TGTGCCAGCAGCCTACCGGGACATTACAATGAGCAGTTCTTC
CASSLPGHYNEQFF
>.|TRBJ1-2|many|TRBV6-1
TGTGCCAGCAGTGACGGGACCTTGCTGGGCTACACCTTC
CASSDGTLLGYTF
>.|TRBJ2-1|.|TRBV11-2
TGTGCCAGCAGCTTACAAGCGGCGGTTACCTACAATGAGCAGTTCTTC
CASSLQAAVTYNEQFF
>TRBD2|TRBJ2-1|.|TRBV20-1
TGCAGTGCCCCTAGCGGGTGGGATCAGTTCTTC
CSAPSGWDQFF
>TRBD2|TRBJ2-7|.|TRBV20-1
TGCAGTGCTAGAGACGGGACTAGCCGGATATACGAGCAGTACTTC
CSARDGTSRIYEQYF
>TRBD1|TRBJ1-2|many|TRBV7-2
TGTGCCAGCAGCATACAGGGGGATGACTATGGCTACACCTTC
CASSIQGDDYGYTF
>TRBD2|TRBJ2-7|.|TRBV20-1
TGCAGTGTTCCGACTAGCGGGAGTTACGAGCAGTACTTC
CSVPTSGSYEQYF